This T cell receptor (beta chain) stems from a study of blood T cells in healthy people across ages. A second PCR of 7 to 11 cycles used a sample-barcoded 5' primer and a J-beta primer mix. TCRdb reprocessed the 5' RACE reads via MiXCR and lists one record per CDR3 protein. The table records about 1,500,000 distinct CDR3 sequences, about 28% of them present only once. In its sample, this clonotype was seen a few times. Its specificity is unknown. V lost 4 bases and J 4 bases, leaving 11 bases between the germline ends. The CDR3 sequence is 13 residues long. Germline V gene sequence: CDR1 SGHRS, CDR2 YFSETQ. Notes on the study in general: Diversity was higher, and naive CD4+ cells more numerous, in long-lived donors than in aged donors. In older individuals, TCR beta diversity per million T cells was lower, falling roughly linearly with age.

The rearrangement uses TRBV5-1 and TRBJ1-2; no definite D call. Input material: blood. The TCR was taken from a woman in her thirties in good health. CDR3 nucleotide sequence: TGCGCCAGCAGCGATGACCAGACCTATGGCTACACCTTC. The encoded protein is CASSDDQTYGYTF.